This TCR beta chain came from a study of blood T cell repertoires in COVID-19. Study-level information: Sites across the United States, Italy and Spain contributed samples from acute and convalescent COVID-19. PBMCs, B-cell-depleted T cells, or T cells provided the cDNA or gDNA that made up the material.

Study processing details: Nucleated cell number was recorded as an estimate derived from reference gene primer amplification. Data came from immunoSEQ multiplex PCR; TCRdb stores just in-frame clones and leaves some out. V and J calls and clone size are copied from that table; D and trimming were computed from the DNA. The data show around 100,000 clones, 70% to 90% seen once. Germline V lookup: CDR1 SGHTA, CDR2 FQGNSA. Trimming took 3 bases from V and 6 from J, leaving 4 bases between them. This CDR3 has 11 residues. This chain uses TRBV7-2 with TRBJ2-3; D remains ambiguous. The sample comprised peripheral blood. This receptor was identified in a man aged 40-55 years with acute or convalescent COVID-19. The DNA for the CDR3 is TGTGCCAGCAGCTTTCTGGATACGCAGTATTTT. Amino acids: CASSFLDTQYF.